Described below is a single T cell receptor beta chain sequence and its context. Some clones are missing from TCRdb's copy, which holds only in-frame ones; the method was immunoSEQ multiplex PCR. Here the sample spans about 120,000 clones, around 88% being singletons. V trimming: 1 base; J trimming: 5 bases; junction bases outside the gene matches: 13. This CDR3 contains 17 residues. These data originate in a study of T cell responses to AZD1222 COVID-19 vaccine. It was second doses at about 4 or about 12 weeks that were pooled. The chain combines TRBV23-1 with TRBJ1-1, with 7 nucleotides matching TRBD1. TRBV23-1 is placed among ORFs of uncertain function. This sample comprised peripheral blood, obtained 28 days after the second AZD1222 dose. The origin of this receptor is an adult who received the AZD1222 COVID-19 vaccine. Written as DNA, the CDR3 is TGCGCCAGCAGTCAATATAAACCGGGACAGAGTTTGACTGAAGCTTTCTTT. Translation: CASSQYKPGQSLTEAFF.